Listed here are 30 T cell receptor beta chains from one sample, sequenced in a study of blood T cell repertoires in COVID-19. Clones were sequenced by immunoSEQ multiplex PCR, and TCRdb holds only the in-frame ones, with some missing. The repertoire holds 200,000 to 250,000 clones, 88% seen once, with over 1.5% in the top ten. Input material: peripheral blood. The receptors were gathered from a man aged 70-80 years with acute or convalescent COVID-19.

The V call is TRBV20-1, the J call TRBJ2-1; TRBD2 aligns across 10 bases. This CDR3 has 16 amino acids. Trimming removed 3 bases from V and 3 bases from J; junction bases left unmatched: 8. Per germline, CDR1 DFQATT and CDR2 SNEGSKA (reference sequence). The CDR3 bases are TGCAGTGCTAGTATGCCCGGGACTAGCGTCTACAATGAGCAGTTCTTC. It specifies CSASMPGTSVYNEQFF.

The chain recombines TRBV7-8 with TRBJ2-7; D is uncertain. This CDR3 is built from 12 residues. Germline CDR1 is SGHVS and CDR2 is FQNEAQ. Trimming stripped 5 bases from V and 0 bases from J, with 5 bases between. The CDR3 nucleotides read TGTGCCAGCAGCCATAGCTCCTACGAGCAGTACTTC. It codes for CASSHSSYEQYF. Full variable domain (outside the CDR3, taken from reference TRBV7-8 and TRBJ2-7): GAGVSQSPRYKVAKRGQDVALRCDPISGHVSLFWYQQALGQGPEFLTYFQNEAQLDKSGLPSDRFFAERPEGSVSTLKIQRTQQEDSAVYLCASSHSSYEQYFGPGTRLTVT.

The chain has TRBV15 and TRBJ1-1; D unresolved. V lost 6 bases to trimming and J lost 4 bases, with 15 bases between them. CDR3 size: 14 residues. CDR1 is LNHNV, CDR2 YYDKDF, per germline (reference sequence). CDR3 coding DNA: TGTGCCACCAGTCAAGCCGAGAGGAGCACTGAAGCTTTCTTT. This sequence encodes CATSQAERSTEAFF.

The V and J genes are TRBV3-1 (or the pseudogene TRBV3-2) and TRBJ1-1; D unresolved. The germline gives CDR1 LGHDT, CDR2 YNNKEL (reference sequence). Between the trimmed V and J ends, which lost 2 bases and 2 bases, there was a span of 3 bases. The CDR3 has 12 residues. CDR3 protein: CASSQLNTEAFF. Here the CDR3 DNA reads TGTGCCAGCAGCCAACTAAACACTGAAGCTTTCTTT.

Only one count was recorded for this clone. This rearrangement joins TRBV19 to TRBJ2-2; possible D gene TRBD2, 6 bases. Germline CDR1 reads LNHDA; CDR2 reads SQIVND (reference sequence). CDR3 size: 14 residues. V was trimmed by 5 bases and J by 6 bases, leaving 13 bases between them. CDR3 in DNA: TGTGCCAGTAGTGGGGGGACCCACGCCGGGGAGCTGTTTTTT. Residues: CASSGGTHAGELFF. Full variable domain (rest looked up from reference TRBV19 and TRBJ2-2): DGGITQSPKYLFRKEGQNVTLSCEQNLNHDAMYWYRQDPGQGLRLIYYSQIVNDFQKGDIAEGYSVSREKKESFPLTVTSAQKNPTAFYLCASSGGTHAGELFFGEGSRLTVL.

The V call is TRBV10-3, the J call TRBJ2-7; the D gene is possibly TRBD2 (6 bases). There are 20 residues in the CDR3. Germline assignment: CDR1 ENHRY and CDR2 SYGVKD. The V end lost 3 bases, the J end lost 1 base, and 28 bases lay between the germline ends. This CDR3 is CAISDPISRLGGSGSYEQYF. Written as DNA, the CDR3 is TGTGCCATCAGTGATCCAATCTCACGACTGGGGGGTAGCGGATCCTACGAGCAGTACTTC.

The chain combines TRBV27 with TRBJ2-6; 10 bases line up with TRBD1. Germline loops: CDR1 MNHEY, CDR2 SMNVEV (reference sequence). With V trimmed by 3 bases and J by 1 base, 9 bases remained unmatched. The CDR3 covers 19 residues. Written as DNA, the CDR3 is TGTGCCAGCAGTTTCCACCGGGACAGGGGAAGATCTGGGGCCAACGTCCTGACTTTC. It yields the protein CASSFHRDRGRSGANVLTF.

DNA for the CDR3: TGTGCCAGCAGCCTCAGGACAGTATACAATGAGCAGTTCTTC. It translates to CASSLRTVYNEQFF. This chain connects TRBV7-8 to TRBJ2-1, with a tentative D call TRBD1 (6 bases). The CDR3 is made up of 14 amino acids. From germline, CDR1 is SGHVS and CDR2 FQNEAQ. Trimming stripped 5 bases from V and 4 bases from J, with 12 bases between.

The chain couples TRBV11-1 to TRBJ2-5; D possibly corresponds to TRBD2 (6 bases). The V gene's germline CDR1 is SGHAT and CDR2 FQDESV (reference sequence). V was cut by 3 bases and J by 3 bases, with 8 bases left in between. The CDR3 is 13 residues long. This chain's CDR3 is CASSFGGKETQYF. CDR3 DNA sequence: TGTGCCAGCAGCTTTGGGGGGAAAGAGACCCAGTACTTC.

The genes are TRBV9 and TRBJ2-5, with D possibly TRBD1 on 6 matching bases. V shed 4 bases and J shed 2 bases, with 9 bases lying between them. The germline V gene has CDR1 SGDLS and CDR2 YYNGEE. This CDR3 contains 13 residues. The chain's CDR3 is CASSSRGQETQYF. Here the CDR3 DNA reads TGTGCCAGCAGCAGTAGGGGGCAAGAGACCCAGTACTTC. Filled out from reference TRBV9 and TRBJ2-5, the complete variable domain reads DSGVTQTPKHLITATGQRVTLRCSPRSGDLSVYWYQQSLDQGLQFLIQYYNGEERAKGNILERFSAQQFPDLHSELNLSSLELGDSALYFCASSSRGQETQYFGPGTRLLVL.

The J gene is TRBJ2-7, the V gene TRBV6-6, with TRBD1 as a possible D gene (5 bases). Trimming pared 5 bases from V and 7 bases from J, leaving 15 bases between. The germline CDR1 and CDR2 sequences are MNHNY and SVGAGI (reference sequence). There are 13 residues in the CDR3. CDR3 amino acids: CASSIQEFLEQYF. The DNA for the CDR3 is TGTGCCAGCAGTATACAGGAATTCTTGGAGCAGTACTTC.

This CDR3 reads CASSRGTGFSYGYTF. The CDR3 DNA is TGCGCCAGCAGCCGCGGGACAGGGTTCAGCTATGGCTACACCTTC. The chain is built from TRBV4-3 and TRBJ1-2; 9 bases are a match to TRBD1. CDR3 length: 15 amino acids. Germline CDR1 LGHNA, CDR2 YSLEER. The junction had 7 bases not matched to a gene; V was cut back by 4 bases and J by 4 bases.

This clone was observed a single time. The gene calls are TRBV2 and TRBJ2-5, with D maybe TRBD2 (7 bases). Looked up from germline, CDR1 is SNHLY and CDR2 is FYNNEI. V lost 2 bases to trimming and J lost 6 bases, with 16 bases between them. CDR3 length: 15 residues. The CDR3 region is CASSEFGGGRQTQYF. In nucleotides, the CDR3 is TGTGCCAGCAGTGAATTCGGCGGGGGCAGGCAGACCCAGTACTTC.

The chain is built from TRBV11-2 and TRBJ2-3, with TRBD2 as a possible D gene (6 bases). Trimming took off 6 bases at V and 6 bases at J, with 10 bases between the two ends. Per the germline V gene, CDR1 is SGHAT and CDR2 is FQNNGV. The CDR3 is 12 amino acids. The chain's CDR3 is CASRDSGDTQYF. The DNA for the CDR3 is TGTGCCAGCAGAGATAGCGGCGATACGCAGTATTTT.

The chain has TRBV4-3 and TRBJ2-3; no reliable D call. CDR3 length: 14 residues. From germline, CDR1 is LGHNA and CDR2 YSLEER. Between the trimmed V and J ends, which lost 3 bases and 2 bases, there was a span of 9 bases. CDR3 loop: CASSQETFTDTQYF. The CDR3 nucleotides read TGCGCCAGCAGCCAGGAGACCTTCACAGATACGCAGTATTTT.

The J gene is TRBJ2-1, the V gene TRBV9, with D possibly TRBD2 on 6 matching bases. The CDR3 runs 14 residues. Germline V gene data show CDR1 as SGDLS and CDR2 as YYNGEE. Trimming took 4 bases from V and 1 from J, leaving 9 bases between them. CDR3 protein: CASSIGSSYNEQFF. The CDR3 DNA sequence: TGTGCCAGCAGCATCGGGAGTTCCTACAATGAGCAGTTCTTC.

The chain uses TRBV5-6 and TRBJ1-1, with TRBD1 identical over 7 bases. The CDR3 contains 15 residues. V shed 0 bases and J 0 bases; nucleotides not matched to a gene: 2. Germline loops: CDR1 SGHDT, CDR2 YYEEEE. The CDR3 region has the DNA TGTGCCAGCAGCTTGGTTGACAGGGTGAACACTGAAGCTTTCTTT. Translation gives CASSLVDRVNTEAFF.

The rearrangement uses TRBV6-5 and TRBJ1-1, with D perhaps TRBD1 (6 bases). The CDR3 has 13 residues. Germline CDR1 reads MNHEY; CDR2 reads SVGAGI. Trimming removed 4 bases from V and 6 bases from J, with 12 bases in between. This CDR3 is CASSLNSGAEAFF. In nucleotides, the CDR3 is TGTGCCAGCAGTTTAAATTCAGGGGCTGAAGCTTTCTTT.

V and J are TRBV29-1 and TRBJ1-1; the D is unclear. The germline V and J ends were trimmed by 7 bases and 0 bases, with 12 bases remaining between them. Germline values: CDR1 SQVTM, CDR2 ANQGSEA. The CDR3 totals 13 residues. CDR3 coding DNA: TGCAGCGCCCGAGTCGAGTTGAACACTGAAGCTTTCTTT. This translates into CSARVELNTEAFF.

Concerning this clone itself: The same CDR3 is also encoded by other DNA sequences in this sample. This rearrangement joins TRBV19 to TRBJ2-7; D ambiguous. The germline V gene has CDR1 LNHDA and CDR2 SQIVND (reference sequence). The CDR3 totals 13 residues. V was clipped by 9 bases and J by 1 base, with 13 bases between them. DNA for the CDR3: TGTGCCAGCAGAGCGACGGATTCCTACGAGCAGTACTTC. Translated: CASRATDSYEQYF.

The J gene is TRBJ2-1, the V gene TRBV29-1, with 11 bases lining up with TRBD1. J lost 8 bases, V lost 6 bases, and 9 bases had no gene match. The CDR3 runs to 14 residues. Germline V gene data show CDR1 as SQVTM and CDR2 as ANQGSEA. CDR3 nucleotide sequence: TGCAGCGTGGACCTCGGGACAGGGGGGGATGAGCAGTTCTTC. This gives the protein CSVDLGTGGDEQFF.

The chain has TRBV5-1 and TRBJ1-1, with 7 bases aligning to TRBD1. Germline V gene data show CDR1 as SGHRS and CDR2 as YFSETQ. CDR3 length equals 13 residues. J lost 10 bases, V lost 0 bases, and 6 bases had no gene match. Here the CDR3 reads CASSLGPAGGAFF. The CDR3 nucleotides are TGCGCCAGCAGCTTGGGTCCGGCAGGGGGAGCTTTCTTT.

This chain joins TRBV9 and TRBJ2-1, with a tentative D call TRBD1 (5 bases). Germline V CDR1 and CDR2: SGDLS, YYNGEE. The CDR3 is 15 residues long. The germline V and J ends were trimmed by 3 bases and 1 base, with 11 bases remaining between them. The chain's CDR3 is CASSDLGASYNEQFF. CDR3 nucleotide sequence: TGTGCCAGCAGCGATTTAGGGGCGTCCTACAATGAGCAGTTCTTC.

The rearrangement joins TRBV5-4 to TRBJ2-7, with 10 bases aligning to TRBD1. The germline V gene encodes CDR1 SGHNT and CDR2 YYREEE (reference sequence). The CDR3 consists of 14 residues. Losses at the gene ends were 4 bases for V and 1 base for J; bases not matched to a gene: 2. The CDR3 is CASSAGQGSYEQYF. CDR3 sequence (DNA): TGTGCCAGCAGCGCGGGACAGGGGTCCTACGAGCAGTACTTC.

The chain couples TRBV19 to TRBJ1-6; 7 bases are a match to TRBD1. Germline V gene lookup returns CDR1 LNHDA and CDR2 SQIVND (reference sequence). The CDR3 extends over 14 amino acids. J gave up 10 bases and V 6 bases, and 9 bases lay outside the gene matches. The CDR3 region has the DNA TGTGCCAGTAGGATCGGGACAGTAATGTCACCCCTCCACTTT. It specifies CASRIGTVMSPLHF.

The V and J genes are TRBV28 and TRBJ1-1; 11 nucleotides align to TRBD1. The germline V gene encodes CDR1 MDHEN and CDR2 SYDVKM. With 5 bases clipped from V and 6 bases from J, the junction kept 8 bases outside the gene matches. This CDR3 is built from 15 residues. This chain's CDR3 is CASSPRTGGIAEAFF. The CDR3 DNA reads TGTGCCAGCAGTCCCCGGACAGGGGGCATCGCTGAAGCTTTCTTT.

The chain couples TRBV5-1 to TRBJ2-7, with a possible D match to TRBD2 (5 bases). In germline, CDR1 is SGHRS, CDR2 YFSETQ. CDR3 length: 14 amino acids. Trimming left V 0 bases short and J 6 bases short, with 13 bases between. CDR3 loop: CASSLDTPRGEQYF. In DNA, the CDR3 is TGCGCCAGCAGCTTGGATACTCCCCGGGGCGAGCAGTACTTC.

The chain employs TRBV28 and TRBJ2-7; D is possibly TRBD1 (5 bases). The CDR3 runs to 14 residues. The V and J ends lost 10 bases and 0 bases respectively, with 16 bases between them. From germline, CDR1 is MDHEN and CDR2 SYDVKM. The CDR3 region has the DNA TGTGCCACCAGAGGACACTCTAGCTCCTACGAGCAGTACTTC. Its protein is CATRGHSSSYEQYF.

The J gene is TRBJ2-5, the V gene TRBV13, with 8 bases lining up with TRBD2. The germline gives CDR1 PRHDT, CDR2 FYEKMQ (reference sequence). V was clipped by 5 bases and J by 5 bases; unmatched bases: 7. CDR3 length: 14 residues. CDR3 in amino acids: CASSLGTSRETQYF. CDR3 in DNA: TGTGCCAGCAGCCTCGGGACTAGTCGGGAGACCCAGTACTTC.

This rearrangement joins TRBV19 to TRBJ2-7; 7 bases map to TRBD1. After removal of 5 bases from V and 2 bases from J, the junction contained 6 bases not matched to a gene. The V gene's germline CDR1 is LNHDA and CDR2 SQIVND (reference sequence). This CDR3 comprises 14 residues. The CDR3 DNA reads as TGTGCCAGTAGTCTCAACAGGGGAACCTACGAGCAGTACTTC. It encodes CASSLNRGTYEQYF.